Below are 23 T cell receptor beta chains sequenced from a single sample in a study of beta chain features in type 1 diabetes (dated by TCRdb to the late 2010s). Library construction relied on the immunoSEQ multiplex PCR assay. All of the isolated RNA was reverse transcribed with the High Capacity cDNA Reverse Transcription Kit, so expressed TCRB transcripts were sequenced. TCRdb carries this immuneACCESS record with in-frame sequences only. Its versions omit some clonotypes, under half of them owing to an unresolved V gene in the studies checked, with the rest unexplained. Across this sample there are about 15,000 clones, with around 43% seen only once. The top ten constitute 0.4% to 0.6% of the sample. Sequencing was done on a sample of stem cell memory CD4+ T cells from blood. The cell subset or site label here, explained by the study, means: stem cell-like memory CD4+ T cells. The receptor set was obtained from a woman in her 40s in good health.

This clone was found a few times. The J gene is TRBJ2-7, the V gene TRBV4-3; perhaps TRBD2 as D (6 bases). There are 14 residues in the CDR3. The germline V gene has CDR1 LGHNA and CDR2 YSLEER. Trimming left V 4 bases short and J 2 bases short, with 12 bases between. CDR3 sequence reads: CASSPGSLAYEQYF. The CDR3 DNA follows: TGCGCCAGCAGCCCCGGGAGTCTAGCCTACGAGCAGTACTTC.

This clone was detected a few times. V gene TRBV7-2 combines with J gene TRBJ2-1; the D is unclear. Per germline, CDR1 SGHTA and CDR2 FQGNSA. V was trimmed by 6 bases and J by 4 bases, leaving 13 bases between them. The CDR3 is 14 amino acids. The chain's CDR3 is CASRPPYQYNEQFF. The CDR3 coding sequence is TGTGCCAGCAGACCGCCCTACCAATACAATGAGCAGTTCTTC.

The rearrangement uses TRBV18 and TRBJ2-2, with D maybe TRBD1 (6 bases). Germline V gene lookup returns CDR1 KGHSH and CDR2 LQKENI. CDR3 length: 14 amino acids. The V end lost 5 bases, the J end lost 1 base, and 8 bases lay between the germline ends. CDR3 nucleotide sequence: TGTGCCAGCTCAGAGACAGGGAACACCGGGGAGCTGTTTTTT. Its translation is CASSETGNTGELFF.

This chain connects TRBV6-5 to TRBJ2-1; no clear D. V was trimmed by 0 bases and J by 3 bases, leaving 9 bases between them. CDR3 length equals 15 residues. Germline V gene data show CDR1 as MNHEY and CDR2 as SVGAGI. The CDR3 coding sequence is TGTGCCAGCAGTTACTCCCGGGTTAGCTACAATGAGCAGTTCTTC. Its protein is CASSYSRVSYNEQFF.

The chain is built from TRBV7-2 and TRBJ2-1, with 11 bases fitting TRBD2. V lost 6 bases, J lost 9 bases, and 7 bases stayed unmatched. Germline CDR1 SGHTA, CDR2 FQGNSA. CDR3 length equals 14 residues. CDR3 sequence: CASRNSGGASEQFF. The CDR3, as DNA: TGTGCCAGCAGGAATAGCGGGGGGGCGAGTGAGCAGTTCTTC.

J is TRBJ2-7 and V is TRBV5-4; 11 bases line up with TRBD2. V was clipped by 4 bases and J by 3 bases; unmatched bases: 3. The CDR3 has 14 amino acids. Germline CDR1 and CDR2: SGHNT and YYREEE (reference sequence). The CDR3 region is CASSGGLADYEQYF. The CDR3 DNA reads as TGTGCCAGCAGCGGGGGACTAGCGGACTACGAGCAGTACTTC.

The DNA of the CDR3 is TGTGCCAGCAGTGAACAGGGTAACACTGAAGCTTTCTTT. Protein: CASSEQGNTEAFF. J is TRBJ1-1 and V is TRBV6-1; tentatively, D is TRBD1 (5 bases). V lost 2 bases and J lost 2, with 6 bases in between. This CDR3 is built from 13 residues. CDR1 is MNHNS, CDR2 SASEGT, per germline.

This clone was counted a few times. The chain links TRBV7-9 to TRBJ1-1; tentative D call: TRBD1 (5 bases). The CDR3 sequence is 15 residues long. Germline CDR1 reads SEHNR; CDR2 reads FQNEAQ (reference sequence). The V and J ends lost 3 bases and 3 bases respectively, with 14 bases between them. The CDR3 loop reads CASSLGQGGYTEAFF. The CDR3, as DNA: TGTGCCAGCAGCTTGGGGCAGGGTGGTTACACTGAAGCTTTCTTT.

This chain connects TRBV19 to TRBJ2-5, with TRBD1 matching over 11 bases. This CDR3 is 15 amino acids long. The ends lost 6 bases at V and 4 bases at J; junction bases unmatched: 7. CDR1 LNHDA and CDR2 SQIVND come from the germline V gene (reference sequence). Here the CDR3 reads CASSRGQGASETQYF. The CDR3 DNA sequence: TGTGCCAGTAGCAGAGGACAGGGGGCTTCAGAGACCCAGTACTTC.

The CDR3: CASSPYRLAGEETQYF. CDR3 coding DNA: TGTGCCAGCAGCCCCTACCGACTAGCGGGGGAAGAGACCCAGTACTTC. The chain recombines TRBV5-4 with TRBJ2-5; 12 bases align to TRBD2. The germline V gene has CDR1 SGHNT and CDR2 YYREEE (reference sequence). V lost 4 bases to trimming and J lost 3 bases; unmatched junction nucleotides: 7. The CDR3 runs to 16 residues.

This clone counts as medium-sized. V and J are TRBV7-9 and TRBJ1-1; D is unclear. This CDR3 has 13 amino acids. The V end lost 5 bases, the J end lost 3 bases, and 10 bases lay between the germline ends. Germline CDR1 and CDR2: SEHNR and FQNEAQ (reference sequence). The CDR3 DNA reads TGTGCCAGCAGCACGCTACAGTACACTGAAGCTTTCTTT. Its translation: CASSTLQYTEAFF.

This clone was detected only a few times. The chain is built from TRBV14 and TRBJ2-1; D not resolved. CDR3 size: 15 residues. Trimming took 0 bases from V and 0 from J, leaving 6 bases between them. Germline V gene data show CDR1 as SGHDN and CDR2 as FVKESK. CDR3 sequence reads: CASSQDPSSYNEQFF. CDR3 coding DNA: TGTGCCAGCAGCCAAGACCCTAGCTCCTACAATGAGCAGTTCTTC. The variable domain in full, with the rest retrieved from reference TRBV14 and TRBJ2-1, is EAGVTQFPSHSVIEKGQTVTLRCDPISGHDNLYWYRRVMGKEIKFLLHFVKESKQDESGMPNNRFLAERTGGTYSTLKVQPAELEDSGVYFCASSQDPSSYNEQFFGPGTRLTVL.

This clone was counted once. The chain employs TRBV6-5 and TRBJ1-6; 7 bases map to TRBD1. This CDR3 contains 15 residues. Losses at the gene ends were 6 bases for V and 7 bases for J; bases not matched to a gene: 9. Looked up from germline, CDR1 is MNHEY and CDR2 is SVGAGI. CDR3 nucleotides: TGTGCCAGCAGCCCTAGGACAGGAAACAATTCACCCCTCCACTTT. It codes for CASSPRTGNNSPLHF.

This clone was counted only a few times. This chain connects TRBV9 to TRBJ2-1, with D perhaps matching TRBD2 (5 bases). Per the germline V gene, CDR1 is SGDLS and CDR2 is YYNGEE. The CDR3 consists of 14 residues. Trimming left V 3 bases short and J 8 bases short, with 15 bases between. CDR3 DNA: TGTGCCAGCAGCGCCCTGAGGGCGCGGGATGAGCAGTTCTTC. Its translation is CASSALRARDEQFF.

This clone came up a few times. This chain uses TRBV28 with TRBJ1-1; unclear D gene. The V and J ends lost 4 bases and 11 bases respectively, with 14 bases between them. The CDR3 runs to 12 residues. Germline CDR1 is MDHEN and CDR2 is SYDVKM. The CDR3: CASSSRPSAAFF. The CDR3 nucleotides are TGTGCCAGCAGTTCCCGGCCTAGTGCTGCTTTCTTT.

A few counts support this clone. The rearrangement uses TRBV13 and TRBJ2-7; no clear D. This CDR3 contains 16 residues. Germline loops: CDR1 PRHDT, CDR2 FYEKMQ (reference sequence). V was shortened by 0 bases and J by 3 bases, with 15 bases between the two germline ends. CDR3 protein: CASSLGARGQDYEQYF. For the CDR3, the DNA is TGTGCCAGCAGCTTAGGGGCTCGTGGCCAGGACTACGAGCAGTACTTC.

In DNA, the CDR3 is TGTGCCAGCAGCCCACAGGGGGTAACCACAGATACGCAGTATTTT. It encodes CASSPQGVTTDTQYF. The chain has TRBV7-2 and TRBJ2-3; 8 positions match TRBD1. The CDR3 is 15 residues long. The J segment lost 2 bases and the V segment lost 5 bases, leaving 6 bases of the junction unmatched. CDR1 SGHTA and CDR2 FQGNSA come from the germline V gene. The complete variable domain, with remaining parts taken from reference TRBV7-2 and TRBJ2-3, reads GAGVSQSPSNKVTEKGKDVELRCDPISGHTALYWYRQSLGQGLEFLIYFQGNSAPDKSGLPSDRFSAERTGGSVSTLTIQRTQQEDSAVYLCASSPQGVTTDTQYFGPGTRLTVL.

This chain joins TRBV5-1 and TRBJ2-4, with 7 nucleotides matching TRBD2. V was clipped by 0 bases and J by 1 base; unmatched bases: 7. Germline lookup yields CDR1 SGHRS and CDR2 YFSETQ. This CDR3 contains 17 residues. This chain's CDR3 is CASSLVPRGNAKNIQYF. CDR3 nucleotide sequence: TGCGCCAGCAGCTTGGTCCCGCGGGGGAACGCCAAAAACATTCAGTACTTC.

The chain combines TRBV27 with TRBJ2-2; 10 nucleotides agree with TRBD2. Trimming took 1 base from V and 7 from J; bases not matched to a gene: 18. The germline V gene has CDR1 MNHEY and CDR2 SMNVEV (reference sequence). The CDR3 length is 20 residues. The CDR3 reads CASSLLMQRGGHRNSGELFF. CDR3 nucleotides: TGTGCCAGCAGTTTATTGATGCAGCGGGGGGGCCATCGTAATAGCGGGGAGCTGTTTTTT.

This chain connects TRBV5-1 to TRBJ2-3, with 7 bases that match TRBD2. This CDR3 is built from 14 residues. The J segment lost 5 bases and the V segment lost 0 bases, leaving 3 bases of the junction unmatched. Germline CDR1 and CDR2: SGHRS and YFSETQ. The CDR3 DNA is TGCGCCAGCAGCTTGGCGACTAGCCGAGATACGCAGTATTTT. It codes for CASSLATSRDTQYF.

This clone was found a few times. The rearrangement joins TRBV28 to TRBJ2-7; D is unresolved. Germline-derived CDR1 and CDR2 are MDHEN and SYDVKM. This CDR3 has 14 residues. V lost 5 bases and J 2 bases, leaving 13 bases between the germline ends. For the CDR3, the DNA is TGTGCCAGCAGTCCCTTTGAACTCACCTACGAGCAGTACTTC. Translation: CASSPFELTYEQYF.

This sequence joins TRBV18 and TRBJ2-3; TRBD1 aligns across 7 bases. V lost 3 bases to trimming and J lost 6 bases; unmatched junction nucleotides: 9. Germline V gene sequence: CDR1 KGHSH, CDR2 LQKENI. CDR3 length: 15 amino acids. DNA of the CDR3: TGTGCCAGCTCACCCCTTGACAGGGTCAGCGATACGCAGTATTTT. Its translation: CASSPLDRVSDTQYF.

The chain has TRBV5-7 and TRBJ1-2, with TRBD1 identical over 7 bases. TRBV5-7 is an open reading frame whose function is uncertain. CDR3 size: 15 residues. Unmatched junction bases numbered 8, after V lost 0 bases and J lost 6 bases. The CDR3 loop is CASSLARRGLDGYTF. The CDR3 region has the DNA TGTGCCAGCAGCTTGGCTAGGAGGGGGCTGGATGGCTACACCTTC.